This TCR beta chain was profiled in a study of human T cells and chemical hapten exposure. On the study more broadly: For the roughly 26-week duration of the study, patients were given weekly doses of diphenylcyclopropenone on the scalp.

This clonotype was seen ten or more times. Time point denoted: patch test 3, about 24 weeks after DPC sensitization. Specified treatment: therapeutic diphenylcyclopropenone sensitization with weekly scalp DPC. TCRdb redid the calling of the RACE reads with MiXCR, one entry per CDR3 protein. Among about 84,000 distinct CDR3 sequences, 10% to 11% were seen once, and the ten largest hold 3% to 4%. The CDR3 consists of 14 residues. V was pared by 4 bases and J by 4 bases, with 11 bases between. Germline V gene lookup returns CDR1 LGHNA and CDR2 YSLEER. V usage is TRBV4-3 and J usage is TRBJ2-1, with D perhaps TRBD1 or TRBD2 (5 bases each). This TCR was sampled from a woman in her 50s with alopecia areata. Some clones in this sample may be carry-over from other donors' samples. Here the sequenced sample was whole blood, taken in connection with sensitization to the hapten diphenylcyclopropenone (DPC). CDR3 in amino acids: CASSPGAVYNEQFF. The CDR3, as DNA: TGCGCCAGCAGCCCCGGGGCCGTGTACAATGAGCAGTTCTTC.